The T cell receptor beta chain under discussion was sequenced for a study of shared clonotypes between healthy human individuals. Terminally differentiated effector memory CD45RA+ cells were excluded from the naive CD8 cells, which were CD45RO-negative and positively selected for CCR7. Donors were healthy HIV-negative adults without recently reported acute infections or vaccinations. Study-level points and caveats: An effect of sequencing depth on clonotype sharing among donors was expected. With few donors, the genetic and exposure-history diversity represented was limited. Between a handful of donors, naive CD4 clonotypes were shared at a level of about 5%.

Trimming removed 9 bases at V and 4 bases at J, with 19 bases between. Germline V gene sequence: CDR1 MNHEY, CDR2 SVGAGI. The CDR3 covers 15 residues. Worth noting for this clone: Its antigen is still unknown.

Profiling relied on immunoSEQ multiplex PCR, and the TCRdb table lists in-frame clones only, not all of them. The sample records more than 2 million clones, around 95% being singletons. V usage is TRBV6-5 and J usage is TRBJ1-5, with unresolved D. Sequencing input: naive CD8+ T cells from PBMCs. This receptor was taken from a young man in good health. Some clones in this sample may be carry-over from other donors' samples. This chain's CDR3 is CARPPAVPVNQPQHF. In nucleotides, the CDR3 is TGTGCCAGGCCCCCCGCGGTACCCGTTAATCAGCCCCAGCATTTT.